The sequence of this T cell receptor (beta chain) was determined in a study of cytomegalovirus exposure and HLA in healthy donors. General study findings and limits: A reported reduction in N-insertions relative to the roughly 670-donor mean was seen in an Asian-associated ancestry cluster in a later analysis. Later analysis identified about 15,000 TCR beta sequences associated with HLA alleles, using a false discovery rate threshold of 0.05. V- and J-gene trimming in TCR beta was tied to a missense DCLRE1C variant by an analysis performed later.

Trimming took 4 bases from V and 5 from J, leaving 17 bases between them. Germline V gene sequence: CDR1 LGHNA, CDR2 YSLEER. The length of the CDR3 is 15 residues. With respect to this clone: The antigen is unknown.

The study ran its PCR with 60 Vbeta and 13 Jbeta primers. Repertoires were generated with immunoSEQ multiplex PCR, while TCRdb's copy carries only in-frame clones and drops some. Altogether fewer than 130,000 clones are present, around 79% being singletons, with the ten largest covering around 3.1%. Sequenced sample: PBMCs. J is TRBJ1-2 and V is TRBV4-3; a possible D gene is TRBD1 (6 bases). This TCR was recovered from a woman aged 40-49 years in good health and CMV-seronegative. CDR3 amino acids: CASSPGHSGEYGYTF. CDR3 sequence (DNA): TGCGCCAGCAGCCCGGGACACTCTGGAGAGTATGGCTACACCTTC.